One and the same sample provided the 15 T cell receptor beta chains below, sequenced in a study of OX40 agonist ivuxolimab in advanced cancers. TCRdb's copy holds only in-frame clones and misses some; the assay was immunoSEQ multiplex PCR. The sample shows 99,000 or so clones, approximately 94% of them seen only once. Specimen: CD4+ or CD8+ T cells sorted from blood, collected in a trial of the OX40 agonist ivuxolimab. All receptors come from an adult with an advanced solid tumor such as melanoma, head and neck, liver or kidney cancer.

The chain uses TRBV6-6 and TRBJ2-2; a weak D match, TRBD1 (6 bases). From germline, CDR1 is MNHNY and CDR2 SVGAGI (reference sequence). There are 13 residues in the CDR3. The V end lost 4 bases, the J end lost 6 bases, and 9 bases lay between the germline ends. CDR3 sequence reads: CASSLNRAGELFF. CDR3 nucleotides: TGTGCCAGCAGTTTAAACAGGGCCGGGGAGCTGTTTTTT.

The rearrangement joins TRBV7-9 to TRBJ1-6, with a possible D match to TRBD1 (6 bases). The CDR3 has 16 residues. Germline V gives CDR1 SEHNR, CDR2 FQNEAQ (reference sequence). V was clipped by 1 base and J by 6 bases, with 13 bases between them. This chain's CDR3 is CASSLGQGTTNSPLHF. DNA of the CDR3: TGTGCCAGCAGCTTAGGGCAGGGGACTACTAATTCACCCCTCCACTTT.

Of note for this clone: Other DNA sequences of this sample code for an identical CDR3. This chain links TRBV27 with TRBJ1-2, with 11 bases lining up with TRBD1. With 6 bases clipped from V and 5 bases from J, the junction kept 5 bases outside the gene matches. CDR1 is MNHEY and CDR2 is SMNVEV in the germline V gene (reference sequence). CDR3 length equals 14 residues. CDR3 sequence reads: CASRGQGGGYGYTF. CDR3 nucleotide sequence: TGTGCCAGCAGGGGACAGGGGGGGGGTTATGGCTACACCTTC.

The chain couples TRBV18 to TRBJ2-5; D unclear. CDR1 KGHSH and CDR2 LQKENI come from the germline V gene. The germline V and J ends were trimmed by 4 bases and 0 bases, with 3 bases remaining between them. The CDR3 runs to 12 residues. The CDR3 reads CASSRNQETQYF. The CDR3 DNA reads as TGTGCCAGCTCACGGAACCAAGAGACCCAGTACTTC.

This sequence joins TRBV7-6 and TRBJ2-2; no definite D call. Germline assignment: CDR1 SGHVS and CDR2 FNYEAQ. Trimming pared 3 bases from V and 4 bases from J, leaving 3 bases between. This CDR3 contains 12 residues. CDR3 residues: CASSFPTGELFF. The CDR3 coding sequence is TGTGCCAGCAGCTTCCCCACCGGGGAGCTGTTTTTT.

The CDR3 bases are TGCGCCAGCAGCCCAGAACTAGCGGTTAGCACAGATACGCAGTATTTT. This encodes CASSPELAVSTDTQYF. The chain is built from TRBV4-3 and TRBJ2-3; 8 bases line up with TRBD2. The V gene end was trimmed by 4 bases and the J gene end by 0 bases; junction bases not matched to a gene: 6. CDR1 is LGHNA, CDR2 YSLEER, per germline. The CDR3 sequence is 16 residues long.

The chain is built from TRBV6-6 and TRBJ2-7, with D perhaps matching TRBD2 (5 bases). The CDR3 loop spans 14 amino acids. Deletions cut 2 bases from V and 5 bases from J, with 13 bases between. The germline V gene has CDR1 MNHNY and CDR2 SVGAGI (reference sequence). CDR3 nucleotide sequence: TGTGCCAGCAGTTACGAGGGTAAAGGTAACGAGCAGTACTTC. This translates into CASSYEGKGNEQYF.

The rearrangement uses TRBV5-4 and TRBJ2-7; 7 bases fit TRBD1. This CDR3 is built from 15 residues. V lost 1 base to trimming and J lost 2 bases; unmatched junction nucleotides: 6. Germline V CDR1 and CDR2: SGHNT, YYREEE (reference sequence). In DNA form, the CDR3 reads TGTGCCAGCAGCTTGACATACAGGGGTACCTACGAGCAGTACTTC. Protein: CASSLTYRGTYEQYF.

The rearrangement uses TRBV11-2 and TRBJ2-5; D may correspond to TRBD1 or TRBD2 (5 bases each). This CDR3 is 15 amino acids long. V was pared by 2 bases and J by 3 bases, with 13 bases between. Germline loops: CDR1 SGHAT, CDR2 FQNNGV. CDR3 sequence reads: CASSLNLVGEETQYF. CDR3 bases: TGTGCCAGCAGCTTAAATCTGGTGGGGGAAGAGACCCAGTACTTC.

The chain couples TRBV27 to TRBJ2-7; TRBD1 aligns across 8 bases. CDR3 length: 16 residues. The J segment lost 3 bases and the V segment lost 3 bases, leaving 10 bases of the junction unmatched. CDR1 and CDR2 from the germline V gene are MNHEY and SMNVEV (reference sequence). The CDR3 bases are TGTGCCAGCAGTTTTTCGGGACAGGCTTGGTTCTACGAGCAGTACTTC. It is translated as CASSFSGQAWFYEQYF.

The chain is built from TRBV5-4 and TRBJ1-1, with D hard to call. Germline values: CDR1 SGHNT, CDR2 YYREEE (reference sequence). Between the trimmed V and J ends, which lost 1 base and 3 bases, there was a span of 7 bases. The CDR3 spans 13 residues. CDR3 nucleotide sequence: TGTGCCAGCAGCTTGCCCCAGGACACTGAAGCTTTCTTT. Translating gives CASSLPQDTEAFF.

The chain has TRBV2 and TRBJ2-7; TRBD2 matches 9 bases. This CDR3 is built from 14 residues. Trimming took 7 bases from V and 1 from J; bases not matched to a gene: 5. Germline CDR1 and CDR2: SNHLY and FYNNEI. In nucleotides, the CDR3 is TGTGCCAGCACGCTAGCGGGGCTTTCCTACGAGCAGTACTTC. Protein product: CASTLAGLSYEQYF.

Here the CDR3 DNA reads TGTGCCAGCAGTGGACTTGGGACAGGGGGATCAGATACGCAGTATTTT. Translated, it gives CASSGLGTGGSDTQYF. The V and J genes are TRBV2 and TRBJ2-3; 11 bases fit TRBD1. This CDR3 comprises 16 residues. V was pared by 4 bases and J by 4 bases, with 7 bases of the junction left unmatched. Germline assignment: CDR1 SNHLY and CDR2 FYNNEI. Filled out from reference TRBV2 and TRBJ2-3, the complete variable domain reads EPEVTQTPSHQVTQMGQEVILRCVPISNHLYFYWYRQILGQKVEFLVSFYNNEISEKSEIFDDQFSVERPDGSNFTLKIRSTKLEDSAMYFCASSGLGTGGSDTQYFGPGTRLTVL.

The CDR3 DNA reads TGTGCCAGCAGTGAATCCTGGGGAACAGGGTCGCGGGGCTACACCTTC. It yields the protein CASSESWGTGSRGYTF. This sequence joins TRBV25-1 and TRBJ1-2; possible D gene TRBD1, 6 bases. The CDR3 runs to 16 residues. V was trimmed by 1 base and J by 8 bases, leaving 20 bases between them. CDR1 MGHDK and CDR2 SYGVNS come from the germline V gene.

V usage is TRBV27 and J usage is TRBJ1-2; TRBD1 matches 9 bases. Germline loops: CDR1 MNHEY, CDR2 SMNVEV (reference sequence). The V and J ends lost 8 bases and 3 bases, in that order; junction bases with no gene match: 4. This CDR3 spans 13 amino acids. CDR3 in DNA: TGTGCCAGCGGCCGACAGGGGGACTATGGCTACACCTTC. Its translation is CASGRQGDYGYTF.